This record looks at one T cell receptor beta chain sequence and its context. The sample comes from a study of T cell changes during pregnancy in multiple sclerosis. The method was immunoSEQ multiplex PCR; TCRdb's version includes in-frame clones alone and lacks a portion of them. The sample contains 20,000 to 30,000 clones, approximately 92% of which appear only once. The germline V gene has CDR1 MNHEY and CDR2 SVGAGI. Losses at the gene ends were 6 bases for V and 6 bases for J; bases not matched to a gene: 11. The CDR3 runs 15 residues. The gene calls are TRBV6-5 and TRBJ1-1; 9 nucleotides agree with TRBD1. This TCR was sampled from a female donor with multiple sclerosis, enrolled in a pregnancy study. Sample: CD8+ T cells from peripheral blood mononuclear cells, taken in the second trimester of pregnancy. The CDR3 here is CASSLNTGGTAEAFF. The CDR3 coding sequence is TGTGCCAGCAGCTTAAATACAGGGGGCACGGCTGAAGCTTTCTTT.